This TCR beta chain was recovered during a study of molecular identifiers for immune sequencing clone quantification (dated by TCRdb to 2017 to 2018). For context, the study as a whole: For a replicate experiment, the RNA from either 20,000 or 100,000 naive CD8 T cells was divided into five aliquots, and four of those aliquots went on to sequencing. CD8 T cells were used in a methods study to benchmark molecular-identifier clustering-based TCR repertoire sequencing (MIDCIRS) and TCR RNA copy counting. Paper-wide results and their limitations: The naive libraries included spiked-in Jurkat TCR RNA (fewer than eleven copies' worth), and this RNA is not part of the donor repertoire. When barcode sub-clustering was left out, chimeric consensus sequences inflated TCR diversity, with chimeras reaching as high as 47%. In CMV-specific effector cells, clones with more than 20 RNA copies contained over 97% of molecules, whereas in naive cells such clones contained under 1% of molecules. Highly expanded clone sizes could be underestimated because identical TCR molecules may share a barcode. A single cell's worth of spiked-in Jurkat TCR RNA was reported detectable even among under 1.3 million naive CD8 T cells. About 2.9 recovered TCR RNA copies per cell were obtained by modeling, versus roughly 9.1 by digital PCR, implying a capture efficiency of about 30%.

Libraries of naive CD8 T cells were built from about 20,000 to 1,000,000 sorted cells, with 10%, 30% or 50% of the purified RNA used. Naive CD8 T cells were FACS-sorted as CD8+CD4-CCR7+CD45RA+ on a BD FACSAria II into RLT Plus buffer. To test detection sensitivity, Jurkat RNA equivalent to over 8 TCR copies was spiked into samples of about 17,000-1,100,000 naive CD8 T cells. Enrichment of CD8 T cells was done with RosetteSep CD8+ T Cell Enrichment Cocktail plus Ficoll-Paque, and ACK red cell lysis came afterward. This clonotype was found a few times. Its antigen target is currently unknown. No base qualities exist here, and no much larger clone lies one base off it. The library was generated by PCR. Sequencing was performed on an Illumina HiSeq 4000. Preparation of bulk TCR libraries followed a previously described approach, with the TCR primers listed in Table S5. The Qiagen AllPrep DNA/RNA kit was used to purify total RNA. Before analysis, reads from multiple sequencing runs of the same library were pooled. Processing in the source paper ran as follows. Reads were retained only if an exact TCR constant sequence was present, and the retained reads were trimmed to 150 nt and grouped according to their 12-nt molecular barcodes. Reads inside each barcode group were sub-clustered using a 15% Levenshtein threshold, and a quality-weighted consensus sequence was constructed for each RNA molecule. Non-functional sequences were removed, as were lower-count sequences one edit away from another. Based on fitting two negative binomial distributions, any barcode sub-cluster with under 20% of the maximum read count was discarded. The public reads were quality trimmed at Q25 with fastp and then assembled into clones with MiXCR by TCRdb, keeping productive beta chains. Entries are consolidated by CDR3 protein sequence, retaining the most common genes and DNA. These V and J calls originate from TCRdb's pipeline instead of the authors' own analysis. For this sample there are about 65,000 distinct CDR3 sequences; 17% appear just once. 1.3% to 1.5% of the sample is in the top ten clones.

The CDR3 holds 16 amino acids from the cysteine to the phenylalanine. The only DNA kept is the CDR3, 48 bases in frame from the first base. Via the germline V gene, CDR1 is WSHSY and CDR2 SAAADI. Trimming takes 2 bases from V and 0 bases from J, and the germline ends sit 11 bases apart. Sequencing was performed on naive CD8+ T cells from blood, with Jurkat cell RNA spiked in. The cell subset or site label on this specimen signifies: FACS-sorted CD8+CD4-CCR7+CD45RA+ naive T cells. This receptor was identified in a human donor in good health. Some libraries in this study had Jurkat cell RNA spiked in. The sequence is built from TRBV10-2 and TRBJ2-1, and possibly TRBD2, on 6 matching bases. The DNA reads as follows: TGCGCCAGCAGTGAGACTAGCCCCAGCTCCTACAATGAGCAGTTCTTC. Its protein is CASSETSPSSYNEQFF.